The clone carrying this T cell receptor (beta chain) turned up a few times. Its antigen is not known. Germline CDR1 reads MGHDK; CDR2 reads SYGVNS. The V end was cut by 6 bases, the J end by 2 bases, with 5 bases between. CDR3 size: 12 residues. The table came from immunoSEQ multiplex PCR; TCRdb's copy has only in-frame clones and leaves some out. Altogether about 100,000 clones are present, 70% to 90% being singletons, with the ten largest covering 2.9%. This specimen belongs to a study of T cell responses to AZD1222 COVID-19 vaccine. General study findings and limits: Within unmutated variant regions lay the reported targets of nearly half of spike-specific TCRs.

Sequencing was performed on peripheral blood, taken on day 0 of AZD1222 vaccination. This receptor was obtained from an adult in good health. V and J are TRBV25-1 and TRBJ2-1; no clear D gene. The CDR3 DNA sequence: TGTGCCAGCAGGGGAACCTACAATGAGCAGTTCTTC. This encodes CASRGTYNEQFF.